This is a list of T cell receptor beta chains from one sample in a study of early T cells in non-severe SARS-CoV-2 infection. TCRdb re-analysed the 5' RACE reads in MiXCR, keeping a single row per CDR3 protein. Seen here are about 64,000 distinct CDR3 sequences, over 4.5% observed once, and the top ten hold approximately 5.4%. Sequences were obtained from whole blood. These receptors all stem from an adult who was a healthcare worker with PCR-confirmed SARS-CoV-2 infection or an uninfected control (not recorded which). The CDR3 runs from the conserved cysteine through the conserved F or W. The order of the fields is V gene, J gene, CDR3 protein.

>TRBV5-5|TRBJ2-7
CASSGLSDEQYF
>TRBV27|TRBJ2-6
CASGIGSSGANVLTF
>TRBV19|TRBJ2-2
CASSIGAGASTGELFF
>TRBV6-2/TRBV6-3|TRBJ2-5
CASSLRGLAGTYQETQYF
>TRBV19|TRBJ2-3
CASSIGLAFPDTQYF
>TRBV12-3/TRBV12-4|TRBJ2-3
CASSLGTSGSTDTQYF
>TRBV6-1|TRBJ1-5
CASTLWGGGQPQHF
>TRBV5-1|TRBJ1-2
CASSFTQQSQGYTF
>TRBV5-4|TRBJ2-5
CASSPTDRVRETQYF
>TRBV7-8|TRBJ2-3
CASSPRSDTQYF
>TRBV20-1|TRBJ2-5
CSAGTSGSWETQYF
>TRBV6-5|TRBJ1-1
CASSYSNTEAFF
>TRBV12-3/TRBV12-4|TRBJ2-3
CASSPDTSSTDTQYF
>TRBV5-1|TRBJ1-2
CASSLDGTGRWGYTF
>TRBV18|TRBJ2-1
CASSPRLAGAGEQFF
>TRBV20-1|TRBJ2-1
CSARDLTSGSYNEQFF
>TRBV6-2/TRBV6-3|TRBJ2-7
CASSYGTSGTYEQYF
>TRBV2|TRBJ2-1
CASSEQLAGGNEQFF
>TRBV7-9|TRBJ2-1
CASSRTSGPSYNEQFF
>TRBV7-3|TRBJ2-7
CASSPGGQFTSSYEQYF
>TRBV14|TRBJ2-2
CASSQMRPENTGELFF
>TRBV5-4|TRBJ1-6
CASSLIGTNSPLHF
>TRBV27|TRBJ2-7
CASRQGGTYEQYF
>TRBV4-2|TRBJ1-1
CASSSEISEAFF
>TRBV18|TRBJ1-2
CASSPATENYGYTF
>TRBV12-3/TRBV12-4|TRBJ1-2
CASRSGSFYVGYTF
>TRBV2|TRBJ1-5
CASSEVWGLSGNQPQHF
>TRBV7-2|TRBJ2-3
CASSLDRYTDTQYF
>TRBV7-9|TRBJ2-7
CASSPMTGDREQYF
>TRBV18|TRBJ1-1
CASSGGPWSEAFF
>TRBV7-3|TRBJ2-1
CASSSLFPSSYNEQFF
>TRBV20-1|TRBJ2-3
CSAPNDRQGTDTQYF